This T cell receptor beta chain was sequenced for a study of cytotoxic CD8 clonotypes in ibrutinib-treated CLL. Study results and limitations: Clonality grew at ibrutinib response; at progression, it decreased back toward baseline. With treatment, public clonotypes, which were uncommon, either contracted or remained stable.

Comment on this clone: Its antigen remains unknown.

Here immunoSEQ multiplex PCR was the method, and the copy in TCRdb shows in-frame clones only, minus some. The sample lists about 140,000 clones; approximately 80% were seen once. The clonotype was recovered from a human donor with chronic lymphocytic leukemia. The material was PBMCs, obtained after 36 months of ibrutinib treatment.

CDR3 region: CASSSRGDETEAFF. CDR3 nucleotide sequence: TGCGCCAGCAGCTCTAGGGGTGACGAGACTGAAGCTTTCTTT. The chain combines TRBV5-1 with TRBJ1-1; D is perhaps TRBD1 (5 bases). Germline V CDR1 and CDR2: SGHRS, YFSETQ. The V end lost 3 bases, the J end lost 5 bases, and 14 bases lay between the germline ends. This CDR3 contains 14 residues.